Following are 19 T cell receptor beta chains from one sample sequenced in a study of blood T cell repertoires in COVID-19. The assay was immunoSEQ multiplex PCR, and TCRdb's table has in-frame clones only and misses some. The repertoire holds around 140,000 clones, with around 89% as singletons. The source material was peripheral blood. The source of these receptors is a man in his fifties with active or convalescent COVID-19.

The chain links TRBV5-6 to TRBJ2-2; D is uncertain. V shed 1 base and J shed 6 bases, with 22 bases lying between them. There are 18 residues in the CDR3. CDR1 is SGHDT, CDR2 YYEEEE, per germline. The CDR3 reads CASSLSKTLVGSAGELFF. The CDR3 DNA follows: TGTGCCAGCAGCTTGTCAAAGACCCTAGTCGGGTCGGCCGGGGAGCTGTTTTTT.

The J gene is TRBJ2-5, the V gene TRBV15; no clear D gene. V lost 2 bases, J lost 2 bases, and 6 bases lay in between. Germline values: CDR1 LNHNV, CDR2 YYDKDF (reference sequence). This CDR3 spans 13 amino acids. The CDR3, as DNA: TGTGCCACCAGCAGACAGATACAAGAGACCCAGTACTTC. Translating gives CATSRQIQETQYF.

The J gene is TRBJ1-3, the V gene TRBV2, with D perhaps matching TRBD1 (5 bases). Germline V gene sequence: CDR1 SNHLY, CDR2 FYNNEI. The CDR3 contains 17 residues. V gave up 4 bases and J gave up 0 bases, with 16 bases separating them. The CDR3 coding sequence is TGTGCCAGCAGTGGCGTCCGGACAACCTACTCTGGAAACACCATATATTTT. Amino acids: CASSGVRTTYSGNTIYF.

The chain has TRBV5-1 and TRBJ1-5, with D hard to call. V was cut by 3 bases and J by 4 bases, with 14 bases left in between. Germline-derived CDR1 and CDR2 are SGHRS and YFSETQ. The CDR3 extends over 15 amino acids. This chain's CDR3 is CASSYGLPANQPQHF. DNA of the CDR3: TGCGCCAGCAGCTACGGACTCCCAGCAAATCAGCCCCAGCATTTT.

This chain joins TRBV11-2 and TRBJ2-3; no reliable D call. In germline, CDR1 is SGHAT, CDR2 FQNNGV. This CDR3 comprises 13 residues. Trimming left V 4 bases short and J 1 base short, with 6 bases between. This CDR3 is CASSYIGTDTQYF. DNA of the CDR3: TGTGCCAGCAGCTACATCGGCACAGATACGCAGTATTTT.

The chain has TRBV2 and TRBJ1-5, with 9 bases fitting TRBD1. Per germline, CDR1 SNHLY and CDR2 FYNNEI. The CDR3 consists of 14 residues. The junction had 5 bases not matched to a gene; V was cut back by 7 bases and J by 4 bases. The CDR3 reads CASNIQGANQPQHF. The CDR3 DNA sequence: TGTGCCAGCAACATACAGGGGGCAAATCAGCCCCAGCATTTT.

This chain joins TRBV11-2 and TRBJ2-3; D is ambiguous. The CDR3 is made up of 13 amino acids. V lost 6 bases, J lost 3 bases, and 10 bases lay in between. Germline V gene data show CDR1 as SGHAT and CDR2 as FQNNGV. DNA for the CDR3: TGTGCCAGCAGACCCCCCGGGACAGATACGCAGTATTTT. Its translation is CASRPPGTDTQYF.

The gene calls are TRBV29-1 and TRBJ1-2; no clear D gene. V gave up 0 bases and J gave up 4 bases, with 12 bases separating them. The CDR3 totals 14 residues. CDR1 is SQVTM and CDR2 is ANQGSEA in the germline V gene. The CDR3 is CSVEDRTQPYGYTF. CDR3 nucleotide sequence: TGCAGCGTTGAAGATCGTACACAGCCCTATGGCTACACCTTC. Drawing the rest from reference TRBV29-1 and TRBJ1-2, the complete variable domain is SAVISQKPSRDICQRGTSLTIQCQVDSQVTMMFWYRQQPGQSLTLIATANQGSEATYESGFVIDKFPISRPNLTFSTLTVSNMSPEDSSIYLCSVEDRTQPYGYTFGSGTRLTVV.

The chain uses TRBV5-1 and TRBJ2-3; possibly TRBD2 for D (5 bases). The V end lost 0 bases, the J end lost 4 bases, and 15 bases lay between the germline ends. The germline V gene encodes CDR1 SGHRS and CDR2 YFSETQ. This CDR3 contains 16 residues. CDR3 DNA sequence: TGCGCCAGCAGCTTGGCGTCTAGCTCAGACTCAGATACGCAGTATTTT. It encodes CASSLASSSDSDTQYF.

The chain couples TRBV9 to TRBJ2-5; D might be TRBD1 (7 bases). V was cut by 0 bases and J by 5 bases, with 20 bases left in between. Germline V lookup: CDR1 SGDLS, CDR2 YYNGEE. The CDR3 spans 17 residues. The CDR3 nucleotides are TGTGCCAGCAGCGTAGCCGCAGGGGGACTTGGAGGGGAGACCCAGTACTTC. This encodes CASSVAAGGLGGETQYF.

In the case of this clone: The junction differs from germline at one of its ends, possibly a read error. This rearrangement joins TRBV9 to TRBJ2-2, with TRBD2 as a possible D gene (6 bases). Germline V CDR1 and CDR2: SGDLS, YYNGEE. CDR3 size: 15 residues. As DNA, the CDR3 is TGTGCCAGCACCGTAACCGGGGGGAACACCGGGGAGCTGTTTTTT. Translation: CASTVTGGNTGELFF.

The V gene is TRBV7-2, the J gene TRBJ2-1, with D possibly matching TRBD1 (5 bases). Germline CDR1 reads SGHTA; CDR2 reads FQGNSA. The V gene lost 6 bases and the J gene lost 5 bases, with 14 bases spanning the gap. This CDR3 comprises 14 residues. CDR3 nucleotide sequence: TGTGCCAGCAGTCGTCAGGGTGGGGACAATGAGCAGTTCTTC. This sequence encodes CASSRQGGDNEQFF.

The genes are TRBV4-1 and TRBJ2-5; possibly TRBD1 for D (6 bases). V lost 1 base and J 5 bases, leaving 17 bases between the germline ends. The germline gives CDR1 MGHRA, CDR2 YSYEKL. This CDR3 contains 16 residues. CDR3 in amino acids: CASSQGTWTDKETQYF. DNA of the CDR3: TGCGCCAGCAGCCAAGGTACCTGGACAGATAAGGAGACCCAGTACTTC.

This rearrangement joins TRBV7-6 to TRBJ2-3; D perhaps matches TRBD1 (5 bases). The CDR3 consists of 16 residues. Germline loops: CDR1 SGHVS, CDR2 FNYEAQ. V was trimmed by 2 bases and J by 0 bases, leaving 12 bases between them. The CDR3 bases are TGTGCCAGCAGCTTATCACCCCCAGGGAGCACAGATACGCAGTATTTT. Translating gives CASSLSPPGSTDTQYF.

V is TRBV27 and J is TRBJ2-7; 7 bases are shared with TRBD2. The CDR3 consists of 15 residues. With V trimmed by 4 bases and J by 2 bases, 8 bases remained unmatched. Germline CDR1 is MNHEY and CDR2 is SMNVEV (reference sequence). For the CDR3, the DNA is TGTGCCAGCAGTTCCCCGGGACTAAAACCCTACGAGCAGTACTTC. Protein: CASSSPGLKPYEQYF.

V is TRBV12-5 and J is TRBJ2-5; possible D gene TRBD2, 6 bases. Germline V gene lookup returns CDR1 LGHNT and CDR2 FRNRAP. The CDR3 is 16 residues long. The V and J ends lost 1 base and 5 bases respectively, with 17 bases between them. CDR3 protein: CASGLGDGGGYETQYF. The CDR3 DNA follows: TGTGCTAGTGGTTTGGGGGACGGCGGAGGGTATGAGACCCAGTACTTC.

The chain carries TRBV2 and TRBJ2-7; 8 bases are a match to TRBD1. V was pared by 8 bases and J by 3 bases, with 6 bases of the junction left unmatched. Germline CDR1 and CDR2: SNHLY and FYNNEI. CDR3 length: 13 residues. The CDR3 bases are TGTGCCAGCGGGAGACAGGGGCTCTACGAGCAGTACTTC. Protein sequence: CASGRQGLYEQYF. Supplemented by reference TRBV2 and TRBJ2-7, the full variable domain reads EPEVTQTPSHQVTQMGQEVILRCVPISNHLYFYWYRQILGQKVEFLVSFYNNEISEKSEIFDDQFSVERPDGSNFTLKIRSTKLEDSAMYFCASGRQGLYEQYFGPGTRLTVT.

V gene TRBV13 combines with J gene TRBJ2-5, with D possibly being TRBD1 (5 bases). Germline CDR1 reads PRHDT; CDR2 reads FYEKMQ (reference sequence). This CDR3 is built from 12 residues. Trimming took 5 bases from V and 5 from J, leaving 9 bases between them. The CDR3 is CASSPQGETQYF. The CDR3 DNA is TGTGCCAGCAGCCCCCAGGGCGAGACCCAGTACTTC.

The V call is TRBV19, the J call TRBJ1-2; 7 bases are a match to TRBD1. V was pared by 5 bases and J by 3 bases, with 6 bases of the junction left unmatched. This CDR3 spans 14 amino acids. The germline gives CDR1 LNHDA, CDR2 SQIVND (reference sequence). As DNA, the CDR3 is TGTGCCAGTAGTGGACAGGCCACGGACTATGGCTACACCTTC. This codes for CASSGQATDYGYTF. The variable domain in full, with the rest retrieved from reference TRBV19 and TRBJ1-2, is DGGITQSPKYLFRKEGQNVTLSCEQNLNHDAMYWYRQDPGQGLRLIYYSQIVNDFQKGDIAEGYSVSREKKESFPLTVTSAQKNPTAFYLCASSGQATDYGYTFGSGTRLTVV.